This T cell receptor (beta chain) was captured in a study of T cells in Graves' hyperthyroidism and ophthalmopathy. About the study: Pretreatment peripheral blood was obtained at initial diagnosis. Study-wide results and limits: Most thyroid clonotypes that were expanded above 0.001 also turned up in blood.

Pregnant or lactating patients were excluded, as were those with uncontrolled infection or other autoimmune disease. Regions amplified from RNA transcripts were the TCR beta CDR3 regions. Carried out on the TCR CDR3, a first-round RT-PCR used the HTBI primer set. TCRdb passed the multiplex PCR reads through MiXCR, listing each CDR3 protein once. The table shows some 370,000 distinct CDR3 sequences, with over 11% occurring only once. V lost 2 bases, J lost 7 bases, and 4 bases stayed unmatched. From germline, CDR1 is SGHTA and CDR2 FQGTGA. The CDR3 spans 15 residues. This clonotype came up many times. Its antigen is unidentified.

This TCR was recovered from a man aged 50-59 years with Graves' ophthalmopathy. The sample comprised blood. The J gene is TRBJ2-2, the V gene TRBV7-3, with 10 bases lining up with TRBD2. The CDR3 region has the DNA TGTGCCAGCAGCTTAGGCCTAGCGGGAGTCGGGGAGCTGTTTTTT. The encoded protein is CASSLGLAGVGELFF.